This entry lists 12 T cell receptor beta chains sequenced from one sample in a study of response to subunit inactivated influenza vaccine. One entry per CDR3 protein, called by TCRdb with MiXCR from the RT-PCR reads. Of about 650,000 distinct CDR3 sequences listed, about 14% are singletons. The sequencing used PBMCs from blood, collected approximately 15 days before vaccination. Receptor source: a middle-aged man who received an inactivated influenza vaccine.

This clonotype was observed a few times. The rearrangement uses TRBV15 and TRBJ2-7; 7 nucleotides line up with TRBD1. The V segment lost 0 bases and the J segment 0 bases; nucleotides outside the gene matches: 2. CDR1 and CDR2 (germline): LNHNV, YYDKDF (reference sequence). The CDR3 spans 15 residues. CDR3 sequence reads: CATSREDRSSYEQYF. In nucleotides, the CDR3 is TGTGCCACCAGCAGAGAGGACAGGAGCTCCTACGAGCAGTACTTC. Variable domain in full (rest from reference TRBV15 and TRBJ2-7): DAMVIQNPRYQVTQFGKPVTLSCSQTLNHNVMYWYQQKSSQAPKLLFHYYDKDFNNEADTPDNFQSRRPNTSFCFLDIRSPGLGDTAMYLCATSREDRSSYEQYFGPGTRLTVT.

This clonotype was counted a few times. The chain has TRBV5-1 and TRBJ1-3, with D uncertain. Germline V CDR1 and CDR2: SGHRS, YFSETQ. This CDR3 contains 16 residues. V was shortened by 0 bases and J by 0 bases, with 10 bases between the two germline ends. CDR3 nucleotides: TGCGCCAGCAGCTTGGATCGGTTCACCTCTGGAAACACCATATATTTT. It yields the protein CASSLDRFTSGNTIYF.

This chain connects TRBV30 to TRBJ2-5; D perhaps matches TRBD2 (7 bases). V was pared by 4 bases and J by 3 bases, with 15 bases between. The CDR3 loop spans 14 amino acids. Germline CDR1 reads GTSNPN; CDR2 reads SVGIG (reference sequence). CDR3 amino acids: CAWIKRGGKETQYF. For the CDR3, the DNA is TGTGCCTGGATTAAGAGGGGGGGCAAAGAGACCCAGTACTTC.

This clonotype has a handful of counts. V usage is TRBV6-2 or TRBV6-3 and J usage is TRBJ2-7, with D tentatively TRBD1 (6 bases). Germline V lookup: CDR1 MNHEY, CDR2 SVGEGT. The CDR3 sequence is 13 residues long. The V end was cut by 0 bases, the J end by 12 bases, with 15 bases between. This CDR3 is CASSYSGTPHPYF. The CDR3 DNA follows: TGTGCCAGCAGTTACTCAGGGACACCCCATCCGTACTTC.

CDR3 sequence reads: CASSPQGQTSLGEQFF. CDR3 DNA sequence: TGCGCCAGCAGCCCCCAGGGACAGACCTCCTTAGGGGAGCAGTTCTTC. V usage is TRBV5-1 and J usage is TRBJ2-1, with 7 positions matching TRBD1. Germline V CDR1 and CDR2: SGHRS, YFSETQ. Germline trimming cut 4 bases from V and 10 bases from J; bases unmatched to any gene: 17. This CDR3 is 16 amino acids long.

CDR3 amino acids: CASRASGRSYEQYF. Written as DNA, the CDR3 is TGTGCCAGCAGAGCTAGCGGGAGATCCTACGAGCAGTACTTC. V is TRBV12-3 or TRBV12-4 and J is TRBJ2-7; 10 bases fit TRBD2. With V trimmed by 6 bases and J by 1 base, 3 bases remained unmatched. The CDR3 sequence is 14 residues long.

This rearrangement joins TRBV5-1 to TRBJ2-4; a possible D gene is TRBD2 (7 bases). Germline loops: CDR1 SGHRS, CDR2 YFSETQ. The CDR3 contains 16 residues. Trimming removed 4 bases at V and 11 bases at J, with 25 bases between. DNA for the CDR3: TGCGCCAGCAGCCCCCGGGGAGGGGGTACCGATCGCGTTCAGTACTTC. Translating it yields CASSPRGGGTDRVQYF.

The DNA of the CDR3 is TGTGCCAGCAAGGCATTCAGGGTTTCATCCGGGGAGCTGTTTTTT. This translates into CASKAFRVSSGELFF. The chain combines TRBV6-2 or TRBV6-3 with TRBJ2-2, with D perhaps matching TRBD1 (5 bases). Germline V gene lookup returns CDR1 MNHEY and CDR2 SVGEGT. This CDR3 spans 15 amino acids. Trimming removed 7 bases at V and 6 bases at J, with 18 bases between.

The CDR3 sequence is CSAALQLGTSGRRNEQFF. The CDR3 region has the DNA TGCAGTGCCGCTTTACAACTAGGGACTAGCGGGAGGAGGAATGAGCAGTTCTTC. The genes are TRBV20-1 and TRBJ2-1; 15 bases fit TRBD2. The CDR3 totals 18 residues. Germline V CDR1 and CDR2: DFQATT, SNEGSKA (reference sequence). The J segment lost 7 bases and the V segment lost 6 bases, leaving 16 bases of the junction unmatched.

The V gene is TRBV20-1, the J gene TRBJ2-7; no firm D call. Germline V CDR1 and CDR2: DFQATT, SNEGSKA (reference sequence). The CDR3 loop spans 12 amino acids. The CDR3 spells CSSSDRSYEQYF. CDR3 in DNA: TGCAGCTCTTCCGACCGATCCTACGAGCAGTACTTC.

This clonotype was seen more than once but under ten times. The chain uses TRBV6-5 and TRBJ1-1; D gene ambiguous. V lost 2 bases, J lost 4 bases, and 11 bases lay in between. The CDR3 is 14 residues long. The germline CDR1 and CDR2 sequences are MNHEY and SVGAGI. The CDR3: CASSYLGVGTEAFF. The CDR3, as DNA: TGTGCCAGCAGTTACCTTGGGGTTGGCACTGAAGCTTTCTTT.

This clonotype appeared a few times. This rearrangement joins TRBV7-2 to TRBJ2-1, with D unclear. The CDR3 length is 16 residues. Germline V gene lookup returns CDR1 SGHTA and CDR2 FQGNSA. V was trimmed by 4 bases and J by 8 bases, leaving 21 bases between them. The CDR3 sequence is CASSSRRTLPRDEQFF. DNA of the CDR3: TGTGCCAGCAGCTCTCGCCGTACCTTACCCCGGGATGAGCAGTTCTTC.